The clone carrying this T cell receptor (beta chain) was counted between two and nine times. The sample is drawn from a study of blood T cell repertoires in COVID-19. Study background: Researchers got acute and convalescent COVID-19 samples from the United States, Italy and Spain. T cells, B-cell-depleted T cells, or PBMCs supplied cDNA or gDNA.

Sequencing used immunoSEQ multiplex PCR; TCRdb keeps in-frame clones, though not all of them. The table has around 20,000 clones, about 90% seen once. The V gene's germline CDR1 is SGDLS and CDR2 YYNGEE. Trimming left V 3 bases short and J 3 bases short, with 9 bases between. The CDR3 loop spans 14 amino acids. The sequenced sample consisted of peripheral blood. The sequence was obtained from a human donor in a cohort sampled during active COVID-19. The genes are TRBV9 and TRBJ2-2, with D perhaps matching TRBD2 (5 bases). This chain's CDR3 is CASSAGSDTGELFF. The CDR3 DNA sequence: TGTGCCAGCAGCGCGGGATCCGACACCGGGGAGCTGTTTTTT.